Listed here is a single T cell receptor (beta chain). What it binds is unknown. Repertoires were generated with immunoSEQ multiplex PCR, while TCRdb's copy carries only in-frame clones and drops some. Here the sample spans about 100,000 clones, roughly nine tenths being singletons. The CDR3 is 13 amino acids. In germline, CDR1 is LGHDT, CDR2 YNNKEL (reference sequence). Trimming took off 8 bases at V and 6 bases at J, with 14 bases between the two ends. These data are taken from a study of T cell responses to AZD1222 COVID-19 vaccine. Overall study findings and caveats: Seropositivity was recorded at baseline in only 6 or 7 AZD1222 recipients.

This sequence was found in an adult in good health. This chain links TRBV3-1 (or the pseudogene TRBV3-2) with TRBJ1-5; a weak D match, TRBD1 (5 bases). Material: peripheral blood, obtained on day 0 of AZD1222 vaccination. The CDR3 here is CASGAKGFQPQHF. In DNA form, the CDR3 reads TGTGCCAGCGGGGCAAAAGGGTTTCAGCCCCAGCATTTT.